These 29 T cell receptor beta chains were all obtained from the same sample, sequenced in a study of blood T cell repertoires in COVID-19. Profiling relied on immunoSEQ multiplex PCR, and the TCRdb table lists in-frame clones only, not all of them. This table holds about 460,000 clones, roughly nine tenths found once. Sequenced: PBMCs or T cells enriched from blood (not recorded which). Every receptor here comes from a woman in her sixties or seventies who had recovered from COVID-19.

The J gene is TRBJ1-2, the V gene TRBV12-3 or TRBV12-4; D not resolved. V lost 10 bases, J lost 5 bases, and 8 bases lay in between. The CDR3 has 10 amino acids. CDR3 protein: CAIRGYGYTF. In nucleotides, the CDR3 is TGTGCCATCCGAGGTTATGGCTACACCTTC.

This clone was counted only a few times. The chain has TRBV7-2 and TRBJ1-1; D is ambiguous. The CDR3 is made up of 14 amino acids. The germline V gene has CDR1 SGHTA and CDR2 FQGNSA. V shed 5 bases and J shed 0 bases, with 10 bases lying between them. The CDR3 is CASSVQLMNTEAFF. The CDR3 bases are TGTGCCAGCAGCGTCCAACTAATGAACACTGAAGCTTTCTTT.

The table lists this clone with a count of one. The J gene is TRBJ2-7, the V gene TRBV11-2; perhaps TRBD2 as D (5 bases). Germline V gives CDR1 SGHAT, CDR2 FQNNGV. V lost 5 bases, J lost 7 bases, and 21 bases lay in between. CDR3 length: 15 amino acids. This CDR3 reads CASSPEGISFVEQYF. CDR3 in DNA: TGTGCCAGCAGCCCCGAGGGTATTTCTTTTGTGGAGCAGTACTTC.

This clone was observed a single time. This chain links TRBV12-5 with TRBJ1-5, with a weak D call TRBD1 (6 bases). Germline V gene sequence: CDR1 LGHNT, CDR2 FRNRAP. The CDR3 is made up of 14 amino acids. V lost 0 bases, J lost 5 bases, and 8 bases lay in between. The CDR3 is CASGLVGADQPQHF. The CDR3, as DNA: TGTGCTAGTGGTTTGGTGGGGGCTGATCAGCCCCAGCATTTT.

The rearrangement joins TRBV19 to TRBJ1-1; TRBD1 aligns across 7 bases. The trim removed 6 bases at V and 4 bases at J, leaving 8 bases unmatched. This CDR3 spans 14 amino acids. The germline V gene encodes CDR1 LNHDA and CDR2 SQIVND (reference sequence). The CDR3 spells CASRPTGLGTEAFF. In nucleotides, the CDR3 is TGTGCCAGTAGACCGACAGGGCTTGGCACTGAAGCTTTCTTT.

The chain links TRBV19 to TRBJ1-1, with a weak D call TRBD1 (6 bases). V was clipped by 5 bases and J by 0 bases, with 13 bases between them. CDR1 LNHDA and CDR2 SQIVND come from the germline V gene (reference sequence). The CDR3 is 15 amino acids. DNA of the CDR3: TGTGCCAGTAGTTACCCCGGGACAATGAACACTGAAGCTTTCTTT. This gives the protein CASSYPGTMNTEAFF. The full variable domain, completed using reference TRBV19 and TRBJ1-1, is DGGITQSPKYLFRKEGQNVTLSCEQNLNHDAMYWYRQDPGQGLRLIYYSQIVNDFQKGDIAEGYSVSREKKESFPLTVTSAQKNPTAFYLCASSYPGTMNTEAFFGQGTRLTVV.

This clone occurred once. The chain carries TRBV6-5 and TRBJ2-7; 9 bases are a match to TRBD1. The junction had 4 bases not matched to a gene; V was cut back by 6 bases and J by 4 bases. The CDR3 has 13 amino acids. The germline gives CDR1 MNHEY, CDR2 SVGAGI. CDR3 sequence reads: CASRRGTGYEQYF. The CDR3 DNA follows: TGTGCCAGCAGAAGAGGGACAGGGTACGAGCAGTACTTC.

The chain has TRBV19 and TRBJ2-2; D not certain. Trimming left V 3 bases short and J 0 bases short, with 11 bases between. The CDR3 contains 16 residues. Germline V gene lookup returns CDR1 LNHDA and CDR2 SQIVND (reference sequence). CDR3 residues: CASSIYDNANTGELFF. CDR3 nucleotides: TGTGCCAGTAGTATTTACGACAATGCGAACACCGGGGAGCTGTTTTTT.

The V call is TRBV29-1, the J call TRBJ1-2; TRBD1 is a possible D gene (6 bases). V lost 7 bases and J 8 bases, leaving 14 bases between the germline ends. Germline loops: CDR1 SQVTM, CDR2 ANQGSEA. This CDR3 contains 11 residues. CDR3 nucleotides: TGCAGCGGTCGGGGGGCGAGGGGCTACACCTTC. Its protein product is CSGRGARGYTF.

This clone was counted a single time. This rearrangement joins TRBV10-3 to TRBJ1-4; no clear D gene. The germline V and J ends were trimmed by 1 base and 7 bases, with 13 bases remaining between them. The germline V gene encodes CDR1 ENHRY and CDR2 SYGVKD. There are 15 residues in the CDR3. This CDR3 is CAISEFQDQVEKLFF. Written as DNA, the CDR3 is TGTGCCATCAGTGAGTTCCAGGATCAGGTTGAAAAACTGTTTTTT.

The chain uses TRBV12-3 or TRBV12-4 and TRBJ2-3; no definite D call. V gave up 5 bases and J gave up 8 bases, with 11 bases separating them. The CDR3 contains 12 residues. The CDR3 sequence: CASSPLGRTQYF. CDR3 sequence (DNA): TGTGCCAGCAGTCCCCTAGGTCGTACGCAGTATTTT.

The chain joins TRBV7-2 to TRBJ2-5; 8 nucleotides agree with TRBD2. Germline V CDR1 and CDR2: SGHTA, FQGNSA. The V segment lost 2 bases and the J segment 4 bases; nucleotides outside the gene matches: 3. There are 14 residues in the CDR3. The CDR3: CASSLTGGVETQYF. The CDR3 region has the DNA TGTGCCAGCAGCTTAACGGGAGGGGTAGAGACCCAGTACTTC.

V gene TRBV5-1 combines with J gene TRBJ2-1; the match to TRBD2 covers 11 bases. The germline V gene has CDR1 SGHRS and CDR2 YFSETQ. The CDR3 runs 18 residues. The V segment lost 3 bases and the J segment 5 bases; nucleotides outside the gene matches: 13. Here the CDR3 reads CASSSTPLTSGGNNEQFF. The CDR3 DNA follows: TGCGCCAGCAGCTCGACACCCCTTACTAGCGGGGGAAACAATGAGCAGTTCTTC.

This clone was observed once. This sequence joins TRBV5-4 and TRBJ1-2, with 8 bases fitting TRBD1. J gave up 5 bases and V 5 bases, and 8 bases lay outside the gene matches. Germline loops: CDR1 SGHNT, CDR2 YYREEE (reference sequence). There are 14 residues in the CDR3. This chain's CDR3 is CASRYRGGPYGYTF. CDR3 sequence (DNA): TGTGCCAGCAGATACAGGGGGGGGCCTTATGGCTACACCTTC.

J is TRBJ2-7 and V is TRBV6-5, with TRBD1 identical over 8 bases. Trimming at V came to 6 bases and at J to 0 bases, leaving 7 bases not matched to a gene. From germline, CDR1 is MNHEY and CDR2 SVGAGI. The CDR3 runs 15 residues. DNA for the CDR3: TGTGCCAGCAGCCGAAAGGGACAGGCCTCCTACGAGCAGTACTTC. Amino acid sequence: CASSRKGQASYEQYF.

This clone has only one observation. The chain is built from TRBV3-1 (or the pseudogene TRBV3-2) and TRBJ2-3; the match to TRBD2 covers 9 bases. Trimming cost V 5 bases and J 2 bases; bases outside gene matches: 5. Germline CDR1 reads LGHDT; CDR2 reads YNNKEL (reference sequence). CDR3 size: 15 residues. CDR3 in amino acids: CASSAASGDTDTQYF. As DNA, the CDR3 is TGTGCCAGCAGCGCCGCTAGCGGGGACACAGATACGCAGTATTTT.

This sequence joins TRBV6-1 and TRBJ2-7, with no clear D. Trimming removed 1 base from V and 2 bases from J, with 9 bases in between. Germline loops: CDR1 MNHNS, CDR2 SASEGT. CDR3 length: 14 amino acids. Here the CDR3 reads CASSEEEYTYEQYF. The CDR3 DNA follows: TGTGCCAGCAGTGAAGAAGAATACACCTACGAGCAGTACTTC.

V usage is TRBV6-5 and J usage is TRBJ2-7; the D gene is possibly TRBD1 (6 bases). CDR1 is MNHEY and CDR2 is SVGAGI in the germline V gene. The germline V and J ends were trimmed by 10 bases and 5 bases, with 15 bases remaining between them. The CDR3 is made up of 12 amino acids. CDR3 in DNA: TGTGCCACCCACGGGCAGGGGAACGAGCAGTACGTC. It translates to CATHGQGNEQYV.

CDR3 DNA sequence: TGCGCCAGCAGCTTGGCCCGTGCAGGGGACACTGAAGCTTTCTTT. As protein: CASSLARAGDTEAFF. The chain employs TRBV5-1 and TRBJ1-1; D possibly corresponds to TRBD1 (6 bases). CDR3 size: 15 residues. V dropped 0 bases and J dropped 3 bases, with 12 bases sitting between them. The V gene's germline CDR1 is SGHRS and CDR2 YFSETQ.

A remark on this clone: Other DNA sequences in the same sample also yield this CDR3. The chain has TRBV5-1 and TRBJ1-1, with 9 bases fitting TRBD1. Germline assignment: CDR1 SGHRS and CDR2 YFSETQ. The CDR3 totals 14 residues. The V gene end was trimmed by 4 bases and the J gene end by 4 bases; junction bases not matched to a gene: 5. The CDR3 DNA reads TGCGCCAGCAGCCCGGGACAGGGAGGCACTGAAGCTTTCTTT. This translates into CASSPGQGGTEAFF. Full variable domain (remainder filled in from reference TRBV5-1 and TRBJ1-1): KAGVTQTPRYLIKTRGQQVTLSCSPISGHRSVSWYQQTPGQGLQFLFEYFSETQRNKGNFPGRFSGRQFSNSRSEMNVSTLELGDSALYLCASSPGQGGTEAFFGQGTRLTVV.

This clone was recorded a few times. The V call is TRBV27, the J call TRBJ1-5; possibly TRBD1 for D (6 bases). Trimming took off 8 bases at V and 5 bases at J, with 19 bases between the two ends. Germline V gene sequence: CDR1 MNHEY, CDR2 SMNVEV (reference sequence). The CDR3 has 15 amino acids. The CDR3 region is CASLAAGVIHQPQHF. DNA of the CDR3: TGTGCCAGCCTGGCGGCAGGGGTCATTCATCAGCCCCAGCATTTT.

The chain has TRBV24-1 and TRBJ2-3, with 9 bases matching TRBD2. The CDR3 contains 14 residues. From germline, CDR1 is KGHDR and CDR2 SFDVKD. J gave up 10 bases and V 4 bases, and 8 bases lay outside the gene matches. Written as DNA, the CDR3 is TGTGCCACCAGTGACCATCTGACTAGCGGTCCGCAGTATTTT. Residues: CATSDHLTSGPQYF.

V gene TRBV14 combines with J gene TRBJ2-2, with D perhaps TRBD1 (6 bases). The CDR3 has 15 amino acids. Germline V gene lookup returns CDR1 SGHDN and CDR2 FVKESK. Trimming shortened V by 1 base and J by 5 bases, and 11 bases separated the two germline ends. CDR3 nucleotide sequence: TGTGCCAGCAGCCAAGTGCAGGGGTGGACCGGGGAGCTGTTTTTT. It yields the protein CASSQVQGWTGELFF. Looking up the rest from reference TRBV14 and TRBJ2-2 gives the full variable domain: EAGVTQFPSHSVIEKGQTVTLRCDPISGHDNLYWYRRVMGKEIKFLLHFVKESKQDESGMPNNRFLAERTGGTYSTLKVQPAELEDSGVYFCASSQVQGWTGELFFGEGSRLTVL.

J is TRBJ1-4 and V is TRBV27; D uncertain. Germline values: CDR1 MNHEY, CDR2 SMNVEV (reference sequence). The CDR3 has 12 residues. Trimming pared 8 bases from V and 8 bases from J, leaving 12 bases between. The CDR3 DNA reads TGTGCCAGCGGCTTGATGAAGGAAAAACTGTTTTTT. Protein product: CASGLMKEKLFF.

The V and J genes are TRBV7-8 and TRBJ2-3; D unresolved. The CDR3 totals 12 residues. The V and J ends lost 3 bases and 7 bases respectively, with 8 bases between them. Germline CDR1 is SGHVS and CDR2 is FQNEAQ. The DNA of the CDR3 is TGTGCCAGCAGCTTCCCGTTTAATACGCAGTATTTT. Its protein product is CASSFPFNTQYF. Based on the CDR3 plus reference TRBV7-8 and TRBJ2-3, the full variable domain is GAGVSQSPRYKVAKRGQDVALRCDPISGHVSLFWYQQALGQGPEFLTYFQNEAQLDKSGLPSDRFFAERPEGSVSTLKIQRTQQEDSAVYLCASSFPFNTQYFGPGTRLTVL.

The rearrangement links TRBV2 to TRBJ1-2; 7 bases are a match to TRBD1. Germline V gene data show CDR1 as SNHLY and CDR2 as FYNNEI. Germline trimming cut 8 bases from V and 5 bases from J; bases unmatched to any gene: 5. This CDR3 is 12 amino acids long. CDR3 loop: CASSGQRYGYTF. CDR3 bases: TGTGCCAGCTCGGGACAGCGGTATGGCTACACCTTC. Complete variable domain (other parts from reference TRBV2 and TRBJ1-2): EPEVTQTPSHQVTQMGQEVILRCVPISNHLYFYWYRQILGQKVEFLVSFYNNEISEKSEIFDDQFSVERPDGSNFTLKIRSTKLEDSAMYFCASSGQRYGYTFGSGTRLTVV.

The rearrangement links TRBV6-1 to TRBJ2-7; weak D call: TRBD2 (5 bases). This CDR3 has 14 amino acids. Germline loops: CDR1 MNHNS, CDR2 SASEGT. Trimming removed 1 base from V and 2 bases from J, with 9 bases in between. The DNA of the CDR3 is TGTGCCAGCAGTGAAGGTGGAGGAGCCTACGAGCAGTACGTC. Protein: CASSEGGGAYEQYV.

This rearrangement joins TRBV7-9 to TRBJ2-3; the match to TRBD1 covers 8 bases. V lost 5 bases and J lost 2; bases outside the gene matches: 6. This CDR3 has 15 amino acids. Germline V gene lookup returns CDR1 SEHNR and CDR2 FQNEAQ (reference sequence). The CDR3 DNA reads TGTGCCAGCAGCCCACAGGGGGGTTTCACAGATACGCAGTATTTT. Translating it yields CASSPQGGFTDTQYF.

The rearrangement joins TRBV7-9 to TRBJ1-5; 9 bases line up with TRBD1. J gave up 8 bases and V 3 bases, and 2 bases lay outside the gene matches. In germline, CDR1 is SEHNR, CDR2 FQNEAQ (reference sequence). This CDR3 region has 13 residues. CDR3 amino acids: CASSLGQGKPQHF. The DNA of the CDR3 is TGTGCCAGCAGCTTGGGACAGGGAAAGCCCCAGCATTTT. Complete variable domain (other parts from reference TRBV7-9 and TRBJ1-5): DTGVSQNPRHKITKRGQNVTFRCDPISEHNRLYWYRQTLGQGPEFLTYFQNEAQLEKSRLLSDRFSAERPKGSFSTLEIQRTEQGDSAMYLCASSLGQGKPQHFGDGTRLSIL.